This T cell receptor beta chain appears in the sequencing data of a study of T cell changes during pregnancy in multiple sclerosis. The CDR3 spans 12 residues. The V and J ends lost 6 bases and 9 bases respectively, with 12 bases between them. The germline V gene encodes CDR1 LNHDA and CDR2 SQIVND (reference sequence). Repertoires were generated with immunoSEQ multiplex PCR, while TCRdb's copy carries only in-frame clones and drops some. The data hold 20,000 to 30,000 clones, with 89% observed a single time. V and J are TRBV19 and TRBJ2-1; weak D call: TRBD2 (5 bases). The clonotype was recovered from a female donor with multiple sclerosis, enrolled in a pregnancy study. Sequencing used CD8+ T cells from peripheral blood mononuclear cells, obtained in the second trimester of pregnancy. CDR3 loop: CASREASGEQFF. The DNA for the CDR3 is TGTGCCAGTAGGGAGGCTTCAGGTGAGCAGTTCTTC.